This record concerns one T cell receptor beta chain sequence. This sample was included in a study of T cell changes during pregnancy in multiple sclerosis. The CDR3 totals 13 residues. CDR1 and CDR2 (germline): SSHAT, FNYEAQ (reference sequence). Trimming cost V 1 base and J 4 bases; bases outside gene matches: 0. Assay used: immunoSEQ multiplex PCR; TCRdb lists only in-frame clones, some missing. The table lists around 64,000 clones, about 93% of them singletons. The TCR comes from a female donor with multiple sclerosis, enrolled in a pregnancy study. The sample was CD8+ T cells from peripheral blood mononuclear cells, taken in the third trimester of pregnancy. This chain links TRBV7-7 with TRBJ2-5; 7 bases line up with TRBD1. This CDR3 is CASSLDRGETQYF. As DNA, the CDR3 is TGTGCCAGCAGCTTAGACAGGGGAGAGACCCAGTACTTC.